One sample yielded the 20 T cell receptor beta chains listed below, sequenced in a study of T cells in Graves' hyperthyroidism and ophthalmopathy (dated by TCRdb to the late 2010s). Library method: multiplex PCR. TCRdb names Illumina HiSeq 2000 as the instrument used. The TCR beta CDR3 regions were amplified from RNA transcripts. The TCR CDR3 was subjected to a first round of RT-PCR using the HTBI primer set and the Qiagen OneStep RT-PCR kit. TCRdb trimmed public reads at Q25 via fastp, called clones via MiXCR and kept in-frame beta chains. Records with the same CDR3 protein are collapsed into one entry carrying the most frequent genes and DNA. Present in this sample are around 300,000 distinct CDR3 sequences, 20% to 25% of which were seen just once. The top ten clones comprise around 64% of the sample. Sequencing was done on a sample of blood. All receptors come from a man aged 25 to 40 with Graves' ophthalmopathy.

In its sample, this clonotype was seen a few times. The rearrangement uses TRBV5-1 and TRBJ2-1; unclear D gene. The CDR3 spans 14 residues. V was clipped by 2 bases and J by 5 bases, with 11 bases between them. The germline CDR1 and CDR2 sequences are SGHRS and YFSETQ. The CDR3 protein is CASSLKLGNNEQFF. In DNA, the CDR3 is TGCGCCAGCAGCTTAAAACTGGGAAACAATGAGCAGTTCTTC.

V gene TRBV18 combines with J gene TRBJ2-7; TRBD2 might be the D (6 bases). The V gene lost 4 bases and the J gene lost 5 bases, with 21 bases spanning the gap. CDR1 KGHSH and CDR2 LQKENI come from the germline V gene. The CDR3 spans 16 residues. The DNA for the CDR3 is TGTGCCAGCTCACTTAACGGGGGTGCCGGGTCCCACGAGCAGTACTTC. Translation gives CASSLNGGAGSHEQYF.

This clonotype was detected many times. The chain uses TRBV2 and TRBJ1-1; TRBD1 aligns across 7 bases. Per germline, CDR1 SNHLY and CDR2 FYNNEI. V dropped 6 bases and J dropped 1; count of bases not matched to a gene: 5. The length of the CDR3 is 14 residues. CDR3 in DNA: TGTGCCAGCAGGAGGGGGCGGGGGAACACTGAAGCTTTCTTT. It translates to CASRRGRGNTEAFF.

The sample holds a few counts of this clonotype. The chain couples TRBV28 to TRBJ1-1; D call uncertain. V was pared by 6 bases and J by 0 bases, with 11 bases between. CDR1 and CDR2 from the germline V gene are MDHEN and SYDVKM. CDR3 length: 14 residues. The CDR3 DNA follows: TGTGCCAGCAGCGGACGGATCATGAACACTGAAGCTTTCTTT. Residues: CASSGRIMNTEAFF.

The chain links TRBV12-3 or TRBV12-4 to TRBJ2-7; tentatively, D is TRBD1 or TRBD2 (5 bases each). The CDR3 covers 14 residues. Between the trimmed V and J ends, which lost 7 bases and 3 bases, there was a span of 16 bases. The CDR3 DNA reads TGTGCCAGCACCGGGGCCCAAGGTGGCTACGAGCAGTACTTC. Translated, it gives CASTGAQGGYEQYF.

This clonotype was recorded a few times. V is TRBV14 and J is TRBJ1-1; D ambiguous. V gave up 2 bases and J gave up 5 bases, with 6 bases separating them. The CDR3 loop spans 12 amino acids. Germline V gene lookup returns CDR1 SGHDN and CDR2 FVKESK. CDR3: CASSQIWTEAFF. The CDR3 DNA reads TGTGCCAGCAGCCAAATTTGGACTGAAGCTTTCTTT. Drawing the rest from reference TRBV14 and TRBJ1-1, the complete variable domain is EAGVTQFPSHSVIEKGQTVTLRCDPISGHDNLYWYRRVMGKEIKFLLHFVKESKQDESGMPNNRFLAERTGGTYSTLKVQPAELEDSGVYFCASSQIWTEAFFGQGTRLTVV.

This clonotype occurred a few times. The rearrangement links TRBV20-1 to TRBJ2-1; the D gene is possibly TRBD2 (7 bases). The CDR3 totals 15 residues. In germline, CDR1 is DFQATT, CDR2 SNEGSKA (reference sequence). V was shortened by 0 bases and J by 6 bases, with 15 bases between the two germline ends. The CDR3 nucleotides are TGCAGTGCTAGAGAAGGCGGGAGAGGGGGCAATGAGCAGTTCTTC. Its protein product is CSAREGGRGGNEQFF.

In its sample, this clonotype was seen a few times. A junction boundary mismatches the germline segment, possibly from a read error. The genes are TRBV27 and TRBJ2-1; perhaps TRBD1 as D (6 bases). Germline values: CDR1 MNHEY, CDR2 SMNVEV (reference sequence). The CDR3 has 16 residues. CDR3 residues: CASSLSGTYSYNEQFF. CDR3 bases: TGTGCCAGCAGTCTATCCGGGACATACTCCTACAATGAGCAGTTCTTC.

In this sample, this clonotype turned up a few times. This chain joins TRBV12-3 or TRBV12-4 and TRBJ2-7; 10 bases align to TRBD2. There are 16 residues in the CDR3. The ends lost 1 base at V and 4 bases at J; junction bases unmatched: 7. The CDR3 DNA reads TGTGCCAGCAGTTTAGGATGGCCTAGCGGGAGTTACGAGCAGTACTTC. It encodes CASSLGWPSGSYEQYF.

The chain uses TRBV5-1 and TRBJ2-5; TRBD2 is a possible D gene (5 bases). Germline V CDR1 and CDR2: SGHRS, YFSETQ. Trimming shortened V by 1 base and J by 1 base, and 11 bases separated the two germline ends. The CDR3 runs to 15 residues. CDR3 residues: CASSLTSQGQETQYF. The CDR3 bases are TGCGCCAGCAGCTTGACTAGTCAAGGCCAAGAGACCCAGTACTTC.

This clonotype has just a few counts. This chain links TRBV5-6 with TRBJ1-2, with TRBD1 as a possible D gene (6 bases). The CDR3 loop spans 16 amino acids. Trimming left V 4 bases short and J 0 bases short, with 16 bases between. Looked up from germline, CDR1 is SGHDT and CDR2 is YYEEEE. CDR3 residues: CASSPGVLEANYGYTF. The CDR3 nucleotides are TGTGCCAGCAGCCCAGGGGTTTTGGAAGCTAACTATGGCTACACCTTC.

This clonotype was seen a handful of times. The chain has TRBV4-2 and TRBJ1-5, with D tentatively TRBD1 (5 bases). The V and J ends lost 3 bases and 4 bases respectively, with 16 bases between them. CDR1 is LGHNA and CDR2 is YNFKEQ in the germline V gene. CDR3 length: 16 amino acids. CDR3 DNA sequence: TGTGCCAGCAGCCACCCTGGGCAGGGCGCAAATCAGCCCCAGCATTTT. It is translated as CASSHPGQGANQPQHF.

This clonotype has only a few counts. V is TRBV20-1 and J is TRBJ2-2; 8 bases agree with TRBD2. Losses at the gene ends were 1 base for V and 4 bases for J; bases not matched to a gene: 5. From germline, CDR1 is DFQATT and CDR2 SNEGSKA (reference sequence). This CDR3 contains 15 residues. In DNA, the CDR3 is TGCAGTGCTAGAGCATTAGCGGGAATCACCGGGGAGCTGTTTTTT. It translates to CSARALAGITGELFF.

This clonotype appeared a few times. The chain recombines TRBV27 with TRBJ2-1; no reliable D call. The CDR3 has 15 residues. Trimming left V 5 bases short and J 0 bases short, with 11 bases between. CDR1 and CDR2 (germline): MNHEY, SMNVEV (reference sequence). The CDR3 sequence is CASSRSGISYNEQFF. CDR3 sequence (DNA): TGTGCCAGCAGTCGGTCAGGTATCTCCTACAATGAGCAGTTCTTC.

The CDR3 nucleotides are TGTGCCAGTAGGGGGACAAGGAACACTGAAGCTTTCTTT. Protein sequence: CASRGTRNTEAFF. V and J are TRBV19 and TRBJ1-1; D possibly corresponds to TRBD1 (6 bases). Germline lookup yields CDR1 LNHDA and CDR2 SQIVND (reference sequence). This CDR3 contains 13 residues. Trimming cost V 6 bases and J 1 base, with 9 bases left between them.

This clonotype was seen a few times. The V call is TRBV13, the J call TRBJ2-5; D is possibly TRBD1 (6 bases). The germline CDR1 and CDR2 sequences are PRHDT and FYEKMQ (reference sequence). The CDR3 covers 17 residues. Trimming removed 0 bases from V and 1 base from J, with 15 bases in between. The CDR3 reads CASSLGSRGLIQETQYF. DNA for the CDR3: TGTGCCAGCAGCTTAGGGAGCAGGGGTCTAATCCAAGAGACCCAGTACTTC.

The table lists this clonotype with a few counts. V is TRBV18 and J is TRBJ1-4, with D perhaps matching TRBD1 (6 bases). CDR3 size: 15 residues. CDR1 is KGHSH, CDR2 LQKENI, per germline. The V end lost 3 bases, the J end lost 8 bases, and 16 bases lay between the germline ends. The CDR3 DNA reads as TGTGCCAGCTCACCTCCCGCAGGGGCTCGGGAAAAACTGTTTTTT. Its protein product is CASSPPAGAREKLFF.

For the CDR3, the DNA is TGCAGTGTTCTTCCGACTAGCGGGACCGCGGGTGAGCAGTACTTC. Protein sequence: CSVLPTSGTAGEQYF. The chain is built from TRBV20-1 and TRBJ2-7, with 11 bases identical to TRBD2. Germline CDR1 and CDR2: DFQATT and SNEGSKA (reference sequence). The V segment lost 7 bases and the J segment 7 bases; nucleotides outside the gene matches: 15. CDR3 length: 15 amino acids.

A few counts support this clonotype. The genes are TRBV27 and TRBJ2-7; 9 bases are shared with TRBD1. This CDR3 region has 15 residues. Germline CDR1 MNHEY, CDR2 SMNVEV (reference sequence). Germline trimming cut 6 bases from V and 1 base from J; bases unmatched to any gene: 7. The CDR3 DNA sequence: TGTGCCAGCAGCCCGGACAGGGGTACATCCTACGAGCAGTACTTC. It specifies CASSPDRGTSYEQYF.

The chain has TRBV9 and TRBJ2-3; no reliable D call. The CDR3 totals 13 residues. V lost 1 base and J 5 bases, leaving 8 bases between the germline ends. Germline CDR1 and CDR2: SGDLS and YYNGEE. CDR3 nucleotide sequence: TGTGCCAGCAGCGTAAATACGGGAGATACGCAGTATTTT. Translating gives CASSVNTGDTQYF.